This TCR beta chain was profiled in a study of blood T cell repertoires in COVID-19. Study summary: Both acute and convalescent COVID-19 samples were obtained from the United States, Italy and Spain.

CDR1 is LGHNA, CDR2 YNFKEQ, per germline. CDR3 length equals 15 residues. Losses at the gene ends were 0 bases for V and 6 bases for J; bases not matched to a gene: 0. Participants, roughly 18 to 90 years old, spanned under 30 US areas. Two negative PCRs, clearance, or symptom resolution characterized the recovered Cohort 3 donors. Authors' data handling: Estimation of nucleated cell counts was performed using reference gene primer amplification. Profiling relied on immunoSEQ multiplex PCR, and the TCRdb table lists in-frame clones only, not all of them. The V and J calls and clone size are taken from that table; D and trimming were inferred from the DNA. Among roughly 180,000 clones listed, about 85% were seen once.

The receptor's source is a man aged 35 to 55 who had recovered from COVID-19. The V and J genes are TRBV4-2 and TRBJ1-6; 9 nucleotides line up with TRBD1. Material: PBMCs or T cells enriched from blood (not recorded which). CDR3 amino acids: CASSQEDRGNSPLHF. The CDR3 DNA reads as TGTGCCAGCAGCCAAGAGGACAGGGGTAATTCACCCCTCCACTTT.